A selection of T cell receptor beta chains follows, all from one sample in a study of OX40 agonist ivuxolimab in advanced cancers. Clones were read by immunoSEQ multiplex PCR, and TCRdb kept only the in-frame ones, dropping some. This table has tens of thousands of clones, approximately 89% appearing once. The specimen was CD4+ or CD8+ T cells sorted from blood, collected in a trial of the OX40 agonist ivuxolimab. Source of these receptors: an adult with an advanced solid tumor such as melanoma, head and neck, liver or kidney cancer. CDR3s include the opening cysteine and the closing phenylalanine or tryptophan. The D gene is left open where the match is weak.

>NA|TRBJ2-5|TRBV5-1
TGCGCCAGCAGCCCGGAAGCAGGCCAAGAGACCCAGTACTTC
CASSPEAGQETQYF
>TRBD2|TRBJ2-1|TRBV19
TGTGCCAGTAGTATAGGTCTAGCGGACTACAATGAGCAGTTCTTC
CASSIGLADYNEQFF
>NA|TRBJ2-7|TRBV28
TGTGCCAGCAGTTTTAGTATGTCGGAGCAGTACTTC
CASSFSMSEQYF
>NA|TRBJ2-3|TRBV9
TGTGCCAGCAGCGTTGATCTCGAGGGTACGCAGTATTTT
CASSVDLEGTQYF
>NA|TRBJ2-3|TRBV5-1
TGCGCCAGCAGCTTGGGTGCGGGTCAGAGAGTCACAGATACGCAGTATTTT
CASSLGAGQRVTDTQYF
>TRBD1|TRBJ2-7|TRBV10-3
TGTGCCATCAGAGCAGACAGGGACGGAGACGAGCAGTACTTC
CAIRADRDGDEQYF
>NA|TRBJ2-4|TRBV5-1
TGCGCCAGCAGCTTGGGCGGGGTCCTAGCCAAAAACATTCAGTACTTC
CASSLGGVLAKNIQYF
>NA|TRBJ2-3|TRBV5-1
TGCGCCAGCAGCTTGGCTGACAGTACCACAGATACGCAGTATTTT
CASSLADSTTDTQYF
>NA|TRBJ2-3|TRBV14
TGTGCCAGCTCAACAGGTTTGACTAGCACAGATACGCAGTATTTT
CASSTGLTSTDTQYF
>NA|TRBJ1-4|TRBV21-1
TGTGCCAGCGGAAAAGACAGAGCAACTAATGAAAAACTGTTTTTT
CASGKDRATNEKLFF
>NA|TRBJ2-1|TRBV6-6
TGTGCCAGCTCAGCGGGTGGGGCCTACAATGAGCAGTTCTTC
CASSAGGAYNEQFF
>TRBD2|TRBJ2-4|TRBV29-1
TGCAGCGTTGAAGTCCCTAGCGGCCTAGCCAAAAACATTCAGTACTTC
CSVEVPSGLAKNIQYF
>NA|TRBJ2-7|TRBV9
TGTGCCAGCAGCGTAGTAGGACTCCCTGGCCACGAGCAGTACTTC
CASSVVGLPGHEQYF
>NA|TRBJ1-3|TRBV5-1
TGCGCCAGCAGCTCACAGGGTCTAACCGGAAACACCATATATTTT
CASSSQGLTGNTIYF
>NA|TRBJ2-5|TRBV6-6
TGTGCCAGCAGTTCTGCAGGTATAGGGTCAGAGACCCAGTACTTC
CASSSAGIGSETQYF